The T cell receptor (beta chain) described here comes from a study of blood T cell repertoires in COVID-19. Across the study: Specimens from acute and convalescent COVID-19 originated in the United States, Italy and Spain.

This CDR3 contains 16 residues. V trimming: 5 bases; J trimming: 1 base; junction bases outside the gene matches: 8. Germline CDR1 reads MRHNA; CDR2 reads SNTAGT. The data were produced by immunoSEQ multiplex PCR, yet TCRdb's version contains in-frame clones alone and is incomplete. The data contain hundreds of thousands of clones, 70% to 90% of them singletons. The chain has TRBV6-4 and TRBJ2-3, with 8 bases identical to TRBD2. This TCR was sampled from a woman in her 40s who had recovered from COVID-19. The specimen was peripheral blood. CDR3 DNA sequence: TGTGCCAGCAGTCCCCGGGAGGGCGCGGGCACAGATACGCAGTATTTT. It translates to CASSPREGAGTDTQYF.